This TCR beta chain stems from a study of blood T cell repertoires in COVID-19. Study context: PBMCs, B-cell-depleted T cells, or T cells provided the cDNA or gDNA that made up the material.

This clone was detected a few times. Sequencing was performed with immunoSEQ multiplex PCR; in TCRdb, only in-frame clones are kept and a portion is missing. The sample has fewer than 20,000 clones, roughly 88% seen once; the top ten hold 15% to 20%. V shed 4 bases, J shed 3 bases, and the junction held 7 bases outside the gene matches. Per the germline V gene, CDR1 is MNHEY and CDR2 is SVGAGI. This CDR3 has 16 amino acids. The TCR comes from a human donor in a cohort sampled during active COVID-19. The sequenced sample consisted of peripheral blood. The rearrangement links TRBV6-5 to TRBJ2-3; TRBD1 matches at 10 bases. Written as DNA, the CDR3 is TGTGCCAGCAGTTGGGGACAGGGGTTCGGTACAGATACGCAGTATTTT. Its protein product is CASSWGQGFGTDTQYF.